This T cell receptor beta chain came from a study of regulatory T cells in long-lasting Graves disease. The CDR3 runs 18 residues. CDR1 is KGHSH, CDR2 LQKENI, per germline. Unmatched junction bases numbered 13, after V lost 6 bases and J lost 4 bases. Arm-PCR of CDR3 regions and iRepertoire HTBI primers were the basis on which TCR beta libraries were built. Each CDR3 protein is one row after TCRdb ran MiXCR on the multiplex PCR reads. The top ten clones hold under 30% of a sample with about 420,000 distinct CDR3 sequences, 16% of them seen once. Time point denoted: newly diagnosed GD, antithyroid drugs for less than 3 months. PBMCs were the source of the RNA used for TCR sequencing. These data were also reused for a study on T cells in Graves' hyperthyroidism and ophthalmopathy. Turning to that study: A model using 13 V-J features told ophthalmopathy apart from stable hyperthyroidism.

This sample comprised peripheral blood mononuclear cells (PBMCs), obtained at new diagnosis, from a patient treated with antithyroid drugs. This TCR came from a woman under 30 with Graves disease. This sequence joins TRBV18 and TRBJ2-7, with 15 bases fitting TRBD2. The chain's CDR3 is CASSQGLAGGPGAYEQYF. Here the CDR3 DNA reads TGTGCCAGCTCCCAAGGACTAGCGGGAGGGCCTGGTGCGTACGAGCAGTACTTC.